This T cell receptor (beta chain) was sequenced in a study of cytomegalovirus exposure and HLA in healthy donors. About this clone: Antigen specificity is unknown.

Each donor was nominally healthy when sampled (though unrecorded immune exposures were likely). Primers included in the PCR were 60 Vbeta and 13 Jbeta primers. Clones were read by immunoSEQ multiplex PCR, and TCRdb kept only the in-frame ones, dropping some. Of about 91,000 clones listed, roughly 60% were seen once; the top ten hold about 2.5%. General study results and limits: An apparent linkage of common viral pathogens to several of the most significant clusters emerged in a later analysis. Later examination showed HLA-associated TCR beta chains had greater clonal expansion than equally common others.

The sequenced sample was PBMCs. The TCR originated in a human donor in good health.

CDR3 DNA sequence: TGTGCCAGCAGCCCGCTGGGGGGGGCAAGCTCCTACGAGCAGTACTTC. Translating gives CASSPLGGASSYEQYF. V is TRBV5-4 and J is TRBJ2-7; D might be TRBD2 (7 bases). Germline assignment: CDR1 SGHNT and CDR2 YYREEE (reference sequence). The CDR3 contains 16 residues. V was shortened by 4 bases and J by 0 bases, with 17 bases between the two germline ends.